This is a list of T cell receptor beta chains from one sample in a study of control samples from healthy donors and cancer patients. The repertoire was sequenced with immunoSEQ multiplex PCR; TCRdb's copy has only in-frame clones and lacks some. Among 100,000 to 150,000 clones, 92% were seen once, and the ten largest hold 5.5%. The specimen was blood. These receptors all come from a man between 18 and 29 years old in good health. Each CDR3 is given with its conserved first and last residue. A D gene is named only where the DNA matches it firmly. Some rows mark clone size as missing; the rest say once, few, many or name a class of expanded clone.

D gene: TRBD2
V gene: TRBV5-1
clone size: -
J gene: TRBJ2-4
CDR3 DNA: TGCGCCAGCAGCGAAGGGACTCGCGGGGGGGCGAAGGTGGCCAAAAACATTCAGTACTTC
CDR3 protein: CASSEGTRGGAKVAKNIQYF

D gene: -
V gene: TRBV30
clone size: -
J gene: TRBJ1-1
CDR3 DNA: TGTGCCTGGAGTCGGAACACTGAAGCTTTCTTT
CDR3 protein: CAWSRNTEAFF

D gene: -
V gene: TRBV7-6
clone size: -
J gene: TRBJ1-1
CDR3 DNA: TGTGCCAGCAGCAACAGCGCTGAAGCTTTCTTT
CDR3 protein: CASSNSAEAFF

D gene: -
V gene: TRBV7-9
clone size: once
J gene: TRBJ1-1
CDR3 DNA: TGTGCCAGCAGCTTAATGTCAGGCCTGAACACTGAAGCTTTCTTT
CDR3 protein: CASSLMSGLNTEAFF

D gene: -
V gene: TRBV5-1
clone size: -
J gene: TRBJ1-2
CDR3 DNA: TGCGCCAGCAGCATAGGGGACTCCACGGCTGGCTACACCTTC
CDR3 protein: CASSIGDSTAGYTF

D gene: TRBD1
V gene: TRBV7-2
clone size: once
J gene: TRBJ2-3
CDR3 DNA: TGTGCCAGCAGCCTCGAGGGGGCCAGGTCAGATACGCAGTATTTT
CDR3 protein: CASSLEGARSDTQYF

D gene: -
V gene: TRBV5-1
clone size: once
J gene: TRBJ1-1
CDR3 DNA: TGCGCCAGCAGCCACGGTCGGCAGGATAGGGTGAACACTGAAGCTTTCTTT
CDR3 protein: CASSHGRQDRVNTEAFF

D gene: -
V gene: TRBV19
clone size: once
J gene: TRBJ1-1
CDR3 DNA: TGTGCCAGTAGTATAGAAGGACGGACTGAAGCTTTCTTT
CDR3 protein: CASSIEGRTEAFF

D gene: -
V gene: TRBV14
clone size: -
J gene: TRBJ1-2
CDR3 DNA: TGTGCCAGCAGCCAAGAACCGGGATTTTCAGGTTTTCTGGGCTACACCTTC
CDR3 protein: CASSQEPGFSGFLGYTF

D gene: -
V gene: TRBV27
clone size: -
J gene: TRBJ2-7
CDR3 DNA: TGTGCCAGCAGACCGGGCGGGGCGTCGAAGCCCTACGAGCAGTACTTC
CDR3 protein: CASRPGGASKPYEQYF

D gene: -
V gene: TRBV10-3
clone size: once
J gene: TRBJ1-2
CDR3 DNA: TGTGCCATCAGTCCCCTCGGGGGTAAAGACTATGGCTACACCTTC
CDR3 protein: CAISPLGGKDYGYTF

D gene: -
V gene: TRBV6-5
clone size: few
J gene: TRBJ1-6
CDR3 DNA: TGTGCCAGCAGCGCAGACAGGACCAGCGTTTCCCTCCACTTT
CDR3 protein: CASSADRTSVSLHF

D gene: -
V gene: TRBV5-1
clone size: once
J gene: TRBJ1-3
CDR3 DNA: TGCGCCAGCAGCTTGTCTTATGCCTCTGGAAACACCATATATTTT
CDR3 protein: CASSLSYASGNTIYF

D gene: -
V gene: TRBV5-1
clone size: -
J gene: TRBJ2-7
CDR3 DNA: TGCGCCAGCAGCACGGGACCTTCCTACGAGCAGTACTTC
CDR3 protein: CASSTGPSYEQYF

D gene: -
V gene: TRBV25-1
clone size: -
J gene: TRBJ1-6
CDR3 DNA: TGTGCCAGCAGTGAATCGACGGTTATCTATAATTCACCCCTCCACTTT
CDR3 protein: CASSESTVIYNSPLHF

D gene: -
V gene: TRBV30
clone size: -
J gene: TRBJ2-6
CDR3 DNA: TGTGCCTGGAGTGGGGGCTCTGGGGCCAACGTCCTGACTTTC
CDR3 protein: CAWSGGSGANVLTF

D gene: -
V gene: TRBV5-5
clone size: few
J gene: TRBJ2-2
CDR3 DNA: TGTGCCAGCAGCACCTTGGGCACCGGGGAGCTGTTTTTT
CDR3 protein: CASSTLGTGELFF

D gene: -
V gene: TRBV5-6
clone size: -
J gene: TRBJ2-7
CDR3 DNA: TGTGCCAGCAGCAAGCGGGTCTACGAGCAGTACTTC
CDR3 protein: CASSKRVYEQYF

D gene: TRBD1
V gene: TRBV4-1
clone size: -
J gene: TRBJ2-5
CDR3 DNA: TGCGCCAGCAGCCAATCCATCTTGGGACAGGGTATGAGTAGGGGGACCCAGTACTTC
CDR3 protein: CASSQSILGQGMSRGTQYF

D gene: -
V gene: TRBV6-6
clone size: -
J gene: TRBJ2-1
CDR3 DNA: TGTGCCAGCAGAATCCCCGGGGGACAGTACAATGAGCAGTTCTTC
CDR3 protein: CASRIPGGQYNEQFF

D gene: -
V gene: TRBV18
clone size: -
J gene: TRBJ1-1
CDR3 DNA: TGTGCCAGCTCACCCCCGGGAGGCCAAATGAACACTGAAGCTTTCTTT
CDR3 protein: CASSPPGGQMNTEAFF

D gene: -
V gene: TRBV27
clone size: -
J gene: TRBJ2-5
CDR3 DNA: TGTGCCAGCAGTCGTGGGGAGACCCAGTACTTC
CDR3 protein: CASSRGETQYF

D gene: TRBD1
V gene: TRBV29-1
clone size: -
J gene: TRBJ2-7
CDR3 DNA: TGCAGCGTTGGAGGGACAGGCGACGAGCAGTACTTC
CDR3 protein: CSVGGTGDEQYF

D gene: -
V gene: TRBV7-9
clone size: -
J gene: TRBJ1-1
CDR3 DNA: TGTGCCAGCAGCTTAGGGGGCCGTCGAGGGGGTCTGAACACTGAAGCTTTCTTT
CDR3 protein: CASSLGGRRGGLNTEAFF

D gene: -
V gene: TRBV2
clone size: -
J gene: TRBJ1-1
CDR3 DNA: TGTGCCAGCAGTGGTCGGGAGGGGCGGAACACTGAAGCTTTCTTT
CDR3 protein: CASSGREGRNTEAFF

D gene: TRBD1
V gene: TRBV2
clone size: -
J gene: TRBJ1-1
CDR3 DNA: TGTGCCAGCAGGAGGACAGGGAACACTGAAGCTTTCTTT
CDR3 protein: CASRRTGNTEAFF

D gene: TRBD2
V gene: TRBV5-1
clone size: -
J gene: TRBJ2-3
CDR3 DNA: TGCGCCAGCAGCCCAATAGCGGGGGGGCGGACAGATACGCAGTATTTT
CDR3 protein: CASSPIAGGRTDTQYF

D gene: TRBD1
V gene: TRBV6-5
clone size: -
J gene: TRBJ2-1
CDR3 DNA: TGTGCCAGCAGTTTTAGACCGGGACAGGGAGACAATGAGCAGTTCTTC
CDR3 protein: CASSFRPGQGDNEQFF

D gene: -
V gene: TRBV5-6
clone size: -
J gene: TRBJ2-1
CDR3 DNA: TGTGCCAGCAGCTTGGGTGGGTCCTACAATGAGCAGTTCTTC
CDR3 protein: CASSLGGSYNEQFF

D gene: -
V gene: TRBV15
clone size: -
J gene: TRBJ2-3
CDR3 DNA: TGTGCCACCAGCAGAGGACCGCTTGAGGATACGCAGTATTTT
CDR3 protein: CATSRGPLEDTQYF

D gene: -
V gene: TRBV7-2
clone size: -
J gene: TRBJ2-7
CDR3 DNA: TGTGCCAGCAGCCGCTTTGGTTACCTTTACGAGCAGTACTTC
CDR3 protein: CASSRFGYLYEQYF

D gene: TRBD2
V gene: TRBV11-2
clone size: -
J gene: TRBJ2-3
CDR3 DNA: TGTGCCAGCAGCACCCTAGCGGGGGTTAGCACAGATACGCAGTATTTT
CDR3 protein: CASSTLAGVSTDTQYF

D gene: -
V gene: TRBV25-1
clone size: -
J gene: TRBJ1-5
CDR3 DNA: TGTGCCAGCAGTGGTCACAGCAATCAGCCCCAGCATTTT
CDR3 protein: CASSGHSNQPQHF

D gene: TRBD2
V gene: TRBV6-6
clone size: few
J gene: TRBJ2-3
CDR3 DNA: TGTGCCAGCAGCTTTACTAGCGGGGAGGATACGCAGTATTTT
CDR3 protein: CASSFTSGEDTQYF

D gene: -
V gene: TRBV5-1
clone size: -
J gene: TRBJ1-2
CDR3 DNA: TGCGCCAGCAGCTTGGACGGGCTAGGAGGCTACACCTTC
CDR3 protein: CASSLDGLGGYTF

D gene: -
V gene: TRBV3-1/TRBV3-2
clone size: -
J gene: TRBJ1-2
CDR3 DNA: TGTGCCAGCAGCCAAGAGGGGAGTAGGGGCTACACCTTC
CDR3 protein: CASSQEGSRGYTF

D gene: TRBD1
V gene: TRBV5-1
clone size: once
J gene: TRBJ1-1
CDR3 DNA: TGCGCCAGCAGCCTGGACAGGGTGAACACTGAAGCTTTCTTT
CDR3 protein: CASSLDRVNTEAFF

D gene: -
V gene: TRBV4-2
clone size: -
J gene: TRBJ2-7
CDR3 DNA: TGTGCCAGCAGCCAAGTTGGCGGACCCGGCCCCGAGCAGTACTTC
CDR3 protein: CASSQVGGPGPEQYF

D gene: -
V gene: TRBV27
clone size: -
J gene: TRBJ1-4
CDR3 DNA: TGTGCCAGCAGTTTATTTCCCGGAGCAACTAATGAAAAACTGTTTTTT
CDR3 protein: CASSLFPGATNEKLFF

D gene: -
V gene: TRBV20-1
clone size: -
J gene: TRBJ2-7
CDR3 DNA: TGCAGTGCCGGGACCCTAAGCGAGCAGTACTTC
CDR3 protein: CSAGTLSEQYF

D gene: TRBD2
V gene: TRBV11-2
clone size: -
J gene: TRBJ2-1
CDR3 DNA: TGTGCCAGCAGCCCACCTGGTAGCGGGGCCTACAATGAGCAGTTCTTC
CDR3 protein: CASSPPGSGAYNEQFF

D gene: -
V gene: TRBV11-3
clone size: once
J gene: TRBJ1-3
CDR3 DNA: TGTGCCAGCAGCTTAGGTGGCACCAGCTCTGGAAACACCATATATTTT
CDR3 protein: CASSLGGTSSGNTIYF

D gene: TRBD1
V gene: TRBV7-9
clone size: -
J gene: TRBJ2-1
CDR3 DNA: TGTGCCAGCAGCATCGGTGCGGGCAGGGGGCGCGGAGTTAGTAAGTTCTTC
CDR3 protein: CASSIGAGRGRGVSKFF

D gene: TRBD1
V gene: TRBV6-6
clone size: once
J gene: TRBJ1-5
CDR3 DNA: TGTGCCAGCAGCAACTGGGACAGGGGGCAGCATGTCAATAGCAATCAGCCCCAGCATTTT
CDR3 protein: CASSNWDRGQHVNSNQPQHF

D gene: TRBD2
V gene: TRBV5-1
clone size: -
J gene: TRBJ2-5
CDR3 DNA: TGCGCCAGCAGCTTGGCGGGACTATCGATCCAGTACTTC
CDR3 protein: CASSLAGLSIQYF

D gene: -
V gene: TRBV7-2
clone size: -
J gene: TRBJ1-4
CDR3 DNA: TGTGCCAGCAGCTACCGGTGGCGGCAGGGGAATGAAAAACTGTTTTTT
CDR3 protein: CASSYRWRQGNEKLFF

D gene: -
V gene: TRBV19
clone size: -
J gene: TRBJ1-1
CDR3 DNA: TGTGCCAGTAGTGGGGGACTGCCCTGGGCTGAAGCTTTCTTT
CDR3 protein: CASSGGLPWAEAFF

D gene: TRBD1
V gene: TRBV5-1
clone size: -
J gene: TRBJ2-7
CDR3 DNA: TGCGCCAGCAGCTTGGCCGGAGACAGGGTCTACGAGCAGTACTTC
CDR3 protein: CASSLAGDRVYEQYF

D gene: -
V gene: TRBV27
clone size: -
J gene: TRBJ1-6
CDR3 DNA: TGTGCCAGCAGTTTCGGACAGTATAATTCACCCCTCCACTTT
CDR3 protein: CASSFGQYNSPLHF

D gene: TRBD2
V gene: TRBV19
clone size: -
J gene: TRBJ2-5
CDR3 DNA: TGTGCCAGTAGTACGAGACTAGCGGGGGCACGGCCTGAGACCCAGTACTTC
CDR3 protein: CASSTRLAGARPETQYF